The next 18 T cell receptor beta chains were all read from a single sample in a study of cytomegalovirus exposure and HLA in healthy donors. It was with 60 Vbeta and 13 Jbeta primers that the PCR ran. Sequencing was performed with immunoSEQ multiplex PCR; in TCRdb, only in-frame clones are kept and a portion is missing. Of about 180,000 clones in the sample, 80% were seen once. The sequencing sample was made of PBMCs. The receptor source for this set is a man younger than 45 in good health and CMV-seropositive.

The chain is built from TRBV28 and TRBJ2-6; 8 bases map to TRBD1. Germline trimming cut 1 base from V and 4 bases from J; bases unmatched to any gene: 3. In germline, CDR1 is MDHEN, CDR2 SYDVKM. This CDR3 spans 16 amino acids. CDR3 coding DNA: TGTGCCAGCAGTTTATTGGACAGGGCCGGGGCCAACGTCCTGACTTTC. Translation: CASSLLDRAGANVLTF.

This chain joins TRBV6-1 and TRBJ2-7, with 7 bases aligning to TRBD2. Losses at the gene ends were 5 bases for V and 2 bases for J; bases not matched to a gene: 6. The CDR3 loop spans 14 amino acids. From germline, CDR1 is MNHNS and CDR2 SASEGT. DNA for the CDR3: TGTGCCAGCAGTCGGGGGGACGCCCCCTACGAGCAGTACTTC. It is translated as CASSRGDAPYEQYF.

In the case of this clone: One end of the junction does not line up with germline, which may come from a read error. The V call is TRBV7-9, the J call TRBJ1-6; D might be TRBD1 (6 bases). Germline assignment: CDR1 SEHNR and CDR2 FQNEAQ (reference sequence). The CDR3 is 16 residues long. As DNA, the CDR3 is TGTTCCAGCAGCTTGATACCAGGGGATTCCAATTCACCCCTCCACTTT. Its translation is CSSSLIPGDSNSPLHF.

This chain uses TRBV6-5 with TRBJ2-5; TRBD1 matches 7 bases. This CDR3 has 14 amino acids. Trimming at V came to 5 bases and at J to 5 bases, leaving 8 bases not matched to a gene. The germline CDR1 and CDR2 sequences are MNHEY and SVGAGI. This CDR3 is CASSATGPGETQYF. CDR3 nucleotide sequence: TGTGCCAGCAGTGCGACAGGGCCTGGGGAGACCCAGTACTTC.

The chain combines TRBV28 with TRBJ1-1, with TRBD1 matching 9 bases. The ends lost 2 bases at V and 10 bases at J; junction bases unmatched: 5. This CDR3 contains 13 residues. Germline V gene sequence: CDR1 MDHEN, CDR2 SYDVKM. CDR3 sequence reads: CASSLTGGLAAFF. As DNA, the CDR3 is TGTGCCAGCAGTTTAACAGGGGGCTTAGCAGCTTTCTTT. Complete variable domain (other parts from reference TRBV28 and TRBJ1-1): DVKVTQSSRYLVKRTGEKVFLECVQDMDHENMFWYRQDPGLGLRLIYFSYDVKMKEKGDIPEGYSVSREKKERFSLILESASTNQTSMYLCASSLTGGLAAFFGQGTRLTVV.

V is TRBV4-3 and J is TRBJ1-2, with 12 bases identical to TRBD1. The CDR3 length is 18 residues. V dropped 4 bases and J dropped 4; count of bases not matched to a gene: 13. CDR1 LGHNA and CDR2 YSLEER come from the germline V gene. DNA for the CDR3: TGCGCCAGCAGCCCATCCGGGACAGGGGGCGCACGGGTCTATGGCTACACCTTC. The encoded protein is CASSPSGTGGARVYGYTF.

The chain employs TRBV12-2 and TRBJ1-1. TRBV12-2 is given as a pseudogene. The length of the CDR3 is 18 residues. The CDR3 protein is CASRLAVWSCLKATEAFF. CDR3 sequence (DNA): TGTGCAAGTCGCTTAGCGGTTTGGAGTTGTCTCAAGGCCACTGAAGCTTTCTTT.

V is TRBV5-1 and J is TRBJ2-3; weak D call: TRBD2 (6 bases). Trimming removed 5 bases at V and 2 bases at J, with 15 bases between. This CDR3 comprises 15 residues. The V gene's germline CDR1 is SGHRS and CDR2 YFSETQ. The CDR3 region has the DNA TGCGCCAGCAGGTCCGGGAGTCTAGACACAGATACGCAGTATTTT. Translation: CASRSGSLDTDTQYF. The variable domain in full, with the rest retrieved from reference TRBV5-1 and TRBJ2-3, is KAGVTQTPRYLIKTRGQQVTLSCSPISGHRSVSWYQQTPGQGLQFLFEYFSETQRNKGNFPGRFSGRQFSNSRSEMNVSTLELGDSALYLCASRSGSLDTDTQYFGPGTRLTVL.

The gene calls are TRBV27 and TRBJ2-6; 9 bases are a match to TRBD1. The CDR3 consists of 17 residues. Looked up from germline, CDR1 is MNHEY and CDR2 is SMNVEV (reference sequence). Trimming took 6 bases from V and 0 from J; bases not matched to a gene: 6. The CDR3 sequence: CASSDRGGNSGANVLTF. CDR3 coding DNA: TGTGCCAGCAGCGACAGGGGGGGTAACTCTGGGGCCAACGTCCTGACTTTC.

Within the sample, this clone is medium-sized (0.01 to 0.1%). The chain is built from TRBV4-3 and TRBJ2-7, with D tentatively TRBD2 (6 bases). Germline loops: CDR1 LGHNA, CDR2 YSLEER. V lost 0 bases and J lost 3, with 12 bases in between. The CDR3 consists of 15 residues. CDR3 amino acids: CASSQEEGAGYEQYF. The CDR3 region has the DNA TGCGCCAGCAGCCAAGAGGAGGGAGCGGGCTACGAGCAGTACTTC.

The V gene is TRBV2, the J gene TRBJ2-2, with unresolved D. Trimming stripped 4 bases from V and 5 bases from J, with 5 bases between. CDR1 and CDR2 from the germline V gene are SNHLY and FYNNEI. The CDR3 consists of 12 residues. CDR3 nucleotides: TGTGCCAGCAGTGTACGGACCGGGGAGCTGTTTTTT. As protein: CASSVRTGELFF.

The rearrangement uses TRBV7-9 and TRBJ2-3; 8 nucleotides agree with TRBD2. V shed 1 base, J shed 4 bases, and the junction held 7 bases outside the gene matches. Germline CDR1 SEHNR, CDR2 FQNEAQ (reference sequence). This CDR3 is 16 amino acids long. In DNA, the CDR3 is TGTGCCAGCAGCTTAGTGACGGGGGGGCTGGCAGATACGCAGTATTTT. Its protein is CASSLVTGGLADTQYF.

Only one count was recorded for this clone. The rearrangement uses TRBV27 and TRBJ1-6; a possible D gene is TRBD1 (6 bases). Germline V CDR1 and CDR2: MNHEY, SMNVEV (reference sequence). CDR3 length equals 14 residues. Trimming cost V 6 bases and J 6 bases, with 12 bases left between them. The CDR3 DNA follows: TGTGCCAGCAGCCTAGGACAGCCTAATTCACCCCTCCACTTT. Residues: CASSLGQPNSPLHF.

The table lists this clone with a few counts. The rearrangement links TRBV19 to TRBJ2-1; TRBD1 aligns across 11 bases. The V and J ends lost 4 bases and 3 bases, in that order; junction bases with no gene match: 11. The CDR3 runs 18 residues. Germline lookup yields CDR1 LNHDA and CDR2 SQIVND (reference sequence). This CDR3 is CASSSGTGGLGIYNEQFF. In nucleotides, the CDR3 is TGTGCCAGTAGTAGCGGGACAGGGGGTTTGGGGATCTACAATGAGCAGTTCTTC. The entire variable domain, with the rest obtained from reference TRBV19 and TRBJ2-1, is as follows: DGGITQSPKYLFRKEGQNVTLSCEQNLNHDAMYWYRQDPGQGLRLIYYSQIVNDFQKGDIAEGYSVSREKKESFPLTVTSAQKNPTAFYLCASSSGTGGLGIYNEQFFGPGTRLTVL.

Details on this clone: This sample includes further DNA sequences coding for the same CDR3. The J gene is TRBJ2-7, the V gene TRBV18, with 7 bases identical to TRBD2. This CDR3 region has 14 residues. CDR1 KGHSH and CDR2 LQKENI come from the germline V gene. V gave up 2 bases and J gave up 2 bases; unmatched junction bases: 3. The CDR3 is CASSPGGGTYEQYF. CDR3 nucleotide sequence: TGTGCCAGCTCACCAGGGGGGGGAACCTACGAGCAGTACTTC. Full variable domain (rest looked up from reference TRBV18 and TRBJ2-7): NAGVMQNPRHLVRRRGQEARLRCSPMKGHSHVYWYRQLPEEGLKFMVYLQKENIIDESGMPKERFSAEFPKEGPSILRIQQVVRGDSAAYFCASSPGGGTYEQYFGPGTRLTVT.

This chain joins TRBV15 and TRBJ1-2; a weak D match, TRBD1 (6 bases). V dropped 0 bases and J dropped 4 bases, with 21 bases sitting between them. The CDR3 totals 18 residues. In germline, CDR1 is LNHNV, CDR2 YYDKDF (reference sequence). The CDR3 spells CATSRDSSGGRRGYGYTF. The CDR3, as DNA: TGTGCCACCAGCAGAGATTCATCCGGGGGGCGAAGAGGCTATGGCTACACCTTC.

The rearrangement joins TRBV10-3 to TRBJ2-1; possibly TRBD2 for D (6 bases). Germline V gene data show CDR1 as ENHRY and CDR2 as SYGVKD. V was shortened by 6 bases and J by 8 bases, with 17 bases between the two germline ends. The CDR3 covers 14 residues. CDR3 nucleotide sequence: TGTGCCATCAGAGGAGAGAGCAGGAGGGATGAGCAGTTCTTC. Its protein product is CAIRGESRRDEQFF.

The chain recombines TRBV10-2 with TRBJ2-7; D possibly corresponds to TRBD2 (6 bases). The germline V and J ends were trimmed by 1 base and 6 bases, with 7 bases remaining between them. Germline V gives CDR1 WSHSY, CDR2 SAAADI. The CDR3 totals 12 residues. CDR3 coding DNA: TGCGCCAGCAGTGAGTGGCGGGGCGAGCAGTACTTC. It specifies CASSEWRGEQYF.